This TCR beta chain originates from a study of identical twins. For this clonotype: Its specificity is not known.

General observations from the study: The study drew conclusions from cross-sectional statistical analysis, not from following the same donors. Twins shared beta out-of-frame sequences in excess, but this excess was weaker. Insertion counts were lower in abundant cord blood beta clonotypes, a trend that memory repertoires did not show.

TCRdb reprocessed the 5' RACE reads with MiXCR, giving one entry per CDR3 protein. The sample contains under 1 million distinct CDR3 sequences, around an eighth of which appear only once. CDR3 length: 13 amino acids. Trimming removed 4 bases at V and 8 bases at J, with 13 bases between. Germline lookup yields CDR1 SGHRS and CDR2 YFSETQ. These data were likewise used in another study, on yellow fever vaccine responses in identical twins. That study reports: Twins showed a vaccine T cell response that reportedly seemed partly convergent, partly personalized.

Input material: PBMCs. This TCR came from a woman under 30 in good health. The chain uses TRBV5-1 and TRBJ2-1, with D perhaps matching TRBD2 (5 bases). CDR3 coding DNA: TGCGCCAGCAGCCACGGGGTGAGCGATGAGCAGTTCTTC. This codes for CASSHGVSDEQFF.